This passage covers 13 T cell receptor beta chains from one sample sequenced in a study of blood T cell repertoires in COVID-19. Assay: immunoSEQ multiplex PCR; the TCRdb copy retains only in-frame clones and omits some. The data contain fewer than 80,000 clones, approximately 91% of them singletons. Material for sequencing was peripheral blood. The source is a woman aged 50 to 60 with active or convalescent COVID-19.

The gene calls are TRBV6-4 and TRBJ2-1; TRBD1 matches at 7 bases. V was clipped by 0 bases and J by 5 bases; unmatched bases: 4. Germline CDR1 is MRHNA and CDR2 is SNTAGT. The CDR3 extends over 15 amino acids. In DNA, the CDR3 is TGTGCCAGCAGTGACTCCGGGACAGAACACAATGAGCAGTTCTTC. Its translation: CASSDSGTEHNEQFF.

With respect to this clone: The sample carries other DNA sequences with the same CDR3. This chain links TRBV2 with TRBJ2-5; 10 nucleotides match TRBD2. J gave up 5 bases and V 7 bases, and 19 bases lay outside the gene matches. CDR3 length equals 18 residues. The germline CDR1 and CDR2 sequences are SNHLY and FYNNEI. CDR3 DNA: TGTGCCAGCACCCTAGAGCTAGCGGGAGCCCCTAGGAAGGAGACCCAGTACTTC. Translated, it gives CASTLELAGAPRKETQYF.

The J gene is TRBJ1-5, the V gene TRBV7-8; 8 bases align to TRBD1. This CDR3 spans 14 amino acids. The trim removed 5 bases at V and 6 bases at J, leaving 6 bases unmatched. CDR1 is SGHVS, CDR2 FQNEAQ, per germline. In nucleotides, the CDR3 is TGTGCCAGCAGCCACGGACAGGGCAGTCAGCCCCAGCATTTT. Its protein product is CASSHGQGSQPQHF.

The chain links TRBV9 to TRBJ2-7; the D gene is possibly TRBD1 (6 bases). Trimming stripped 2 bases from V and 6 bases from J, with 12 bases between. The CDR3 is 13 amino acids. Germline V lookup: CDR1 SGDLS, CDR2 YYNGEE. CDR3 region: CASSVGGLSEQYF. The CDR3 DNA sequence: TGTGCCAGCAGCGTTGGGGGCTTGTCCGAGCAGTACTTC.

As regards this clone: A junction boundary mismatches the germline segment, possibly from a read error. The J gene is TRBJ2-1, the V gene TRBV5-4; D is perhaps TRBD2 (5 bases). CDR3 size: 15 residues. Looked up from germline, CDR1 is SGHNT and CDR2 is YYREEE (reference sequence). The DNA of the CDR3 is TGTGCCAGCAGCTTCGTCGGGAACTCCAACAATGAGCAGTTCTTC. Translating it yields CASSFVGNSNNEQFF.

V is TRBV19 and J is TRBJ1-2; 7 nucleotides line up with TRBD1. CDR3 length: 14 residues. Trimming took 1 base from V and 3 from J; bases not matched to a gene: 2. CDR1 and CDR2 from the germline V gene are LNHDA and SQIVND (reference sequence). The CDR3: CASSIGRGHYGYTF. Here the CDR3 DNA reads TGTGCCAGTAGTATAGGGAGGGGGCACTATGGCTACACCTTC.

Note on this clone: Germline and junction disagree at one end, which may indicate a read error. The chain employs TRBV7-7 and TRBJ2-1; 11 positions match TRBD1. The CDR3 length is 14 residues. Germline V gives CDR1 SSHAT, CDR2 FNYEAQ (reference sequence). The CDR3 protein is CASSLGQGAYEQFF. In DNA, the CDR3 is TGTGCTAGCAGCTTAGGACAGGGGGCATATGAGCAGTTCTTC.

The CDR3 loop is CASSWDRLEAFF. CDR3 coding DNA: TGTGCCAGCAGTTGGGACAGGTTAGAAGCTTTCTTT. The chain couples TRBV12-3 or TRBV12-4 to TRBJ1-1, with 8 bases that match TRBD1. This CDR3 contains 12 residues. The V and J ends lost 4 bases and 8 bases, in that order; junction bases with no gene match: 3.

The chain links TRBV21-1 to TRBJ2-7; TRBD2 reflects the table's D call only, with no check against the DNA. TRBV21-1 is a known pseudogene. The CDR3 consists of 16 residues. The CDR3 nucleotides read TGTGCCAGCAGCAAAGGGGGACTAGCGGGATCCTACGAGCAGTACTTC. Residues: CASSKGGLAGSYEQYF.

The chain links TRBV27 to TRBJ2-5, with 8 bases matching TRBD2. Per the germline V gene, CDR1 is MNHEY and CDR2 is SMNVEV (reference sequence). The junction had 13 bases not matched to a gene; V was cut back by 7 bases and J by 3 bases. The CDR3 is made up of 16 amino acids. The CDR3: CASKSWLAGEKETQYF. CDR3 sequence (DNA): TGTGCCAGCAAATCTTGGCTAGCGGGTGAAAAAGAGACCCAGTACTTC.

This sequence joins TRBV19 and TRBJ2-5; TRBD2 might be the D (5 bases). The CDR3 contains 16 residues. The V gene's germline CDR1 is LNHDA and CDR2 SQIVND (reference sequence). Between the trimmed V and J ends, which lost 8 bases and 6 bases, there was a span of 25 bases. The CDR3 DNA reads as TGTGCCAGTTCCACACTAGTTTCCAACCTCATTAAGACCCAGTACTTC. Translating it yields CASSTLVSNLIKTQYF. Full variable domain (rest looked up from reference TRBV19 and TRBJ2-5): DGGITQSPKYLFRKEGQNVTLSCEQNLNHDAMYWYRQDPGQGLRLIYYSQIVNDFQKGDIAEGYSVSREKKESFPLTVTSAQKNPTAFYLCASSTLVSNLIKTQYFGPGTRLLVL.

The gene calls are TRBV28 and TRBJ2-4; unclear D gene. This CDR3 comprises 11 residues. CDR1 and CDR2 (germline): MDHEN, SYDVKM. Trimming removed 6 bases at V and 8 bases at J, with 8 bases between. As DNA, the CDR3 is TGTGCCAGCAGCCCCGGAGACATTCAGTACTTC. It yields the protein CASSPGDIQYF.

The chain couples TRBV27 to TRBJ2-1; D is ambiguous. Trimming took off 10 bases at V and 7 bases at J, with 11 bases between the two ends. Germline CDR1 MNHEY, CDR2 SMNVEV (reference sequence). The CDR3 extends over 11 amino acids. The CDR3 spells CATTFSNEQFF. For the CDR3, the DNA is TGTGCCACTACCTTTTCGAATGAGCAGTTCTTC.